Each of the 14 T cell receptor beta chains below was sequenced from the same sample in a study of tumor and adjacent non-tumor tissue in lung cancer (dated by TCRdb to the late 2010s). The library came from multiplex PCR. Reads for this sample came from an Illumina HiSeq 2500. TCRbeta libraries were built by three rounds of nested PCR using primers (Table S4), following protocols modified from ARM-PCR. The public reads were quality trimmed at Q25 with fastp and then assembled into clones with MiXCR by TCRdb, keeping productive beta chains. Entries that share a CDR3 protein sequence are merged under the most common genes and DNA. This sample has around 71,000 distinct CDR3 sequences in its table, and approximately 72% of those were observed once. The top ten clonotypes cover around 10% of the sample. RNA was isolated from bulk unsorted tissue, and RNA quality was assessed with a NanoDrop ND-1000 and an Agilent 2100.

The sequenced material came from lung tumor tissue. The receptors come from a middle-aged woman with non-small cell lung cancer.

This clonotype appeared a few times. A much larger clone differs from this one at a single base, so this may be a read error. V and J are TRBV6-2 or TRBV6-3 and TRBJ1-5; D may be TRBD1 (5 bases). Trimming removed 7 bases from V and 3 bases from J, with 7 bases in between. Germline lookup yields CDR1 MNHEY and CDR2 SVGEGT. There are 12 residues in the CDR3. This CDR3 is CASIQVNQPQHF. The CDR3 nucleotides read TGTGCCAGCATACAGGTCAATCAGCCCCAGCATTTT.

In this sample, this clonotype turned up a few times. The chain is built from TRBV11-1 and TRBJ2-7, with 7 nucleotides matching TRBD1. J gave up 7 bases and V 5 bases, and 11 bases lay outside the gene matches. The CDR3 is 14 amino acids. CDR1 is SGHAT and CDR2 is FQDESV in the germline V gene (reference sequence). The CDR3 nucleotides are TGTGCCAGCAGCCGGGGACAGCGCTCCCATGAGCAGTACTTC. Protein product: CASSRGQRSHEQYF. The full variable domain, with the rest looked up from reference TRBV11-1 and TRBJ2-7, is EAEVAQSPRYKITEKSQAVAFWCDPISGHATLYWYRQILGQGPELLVQFQDESVVDDSQLPKDRFSAERLKGVDSTLKIQPAELGDSAMYLCASSRGQRSHEQYFGPGTRLTVT.

To note about this clonotype: This sequence may be a read error, since a much larger clone differs from it by one base. V gene TRBV6-5 combines with J gene TRBJ1-6; 8 nucleotides agree with TRBD1. CDR1 is MNHEY, CDR2 SVGAGI, per germline. This CDR3 has 13 residues. V trimming: 8 bases; J trimming: 18 bases; junction bases outside the gene matches: 15. The CDR3, as DNA: TGTGCCAGCGGGTCAGGGGGCGATTCATCCCCCCACTTT. It yields the protein CASGSGGDSSPHF.

Worth noting for this clonotype: A read error may account for a junction end that differs from germline. The chain couples TRBV12-3 or TRBV12-4 to TRBJ2-1; 7 nucleotides line up with TRBD1. The CDR3 loop spans 13 amino acids. CDR3 nucleotides: TGTGCTTGCAGTACGACAGGGAACAATGTGCAGTTCTTC. Translation: CACSTTGNNVQFF.

The genes are TRBV11-3 and TRBJ2-3, with 10 bases identical to TRBD2. There are 15 residues in the CDR3. Per germline, CDR1 SGHNT and CDR2 YENEEA. CDR3: CLSSPGLANTDTQYF. The CDR3 DNA reads as TGTCTCAGCAGTCCGGGACTAGCGAACACAGATACGCAGTATTTT.

In this sample, this clonotype turned up once. At one of its ends the junction is not consistent with the germline gene, which may arise from a read error. V gene TRBV11-2 combines with J gene TRBJ2-6, with D hard to call. CDR3 length: 17 amino acids. Germline CDR1 and CDR2: SGHAT and FQNNGV. The CDR3 loop reads CTSSPNLKGSGANVLTF. CDR3 DNA sequence: TGTACCAGTAGCCCGAACTTAAAGGGCTCTGGGGCCAACGTCCTGACTTTC.

Worth noting for this clonotype: One end of the junction is discordant with germline, which a read error may explain. V usage is TRBV11-2 and J usage is TRBJ2-5; TRBD2 aligns across 9 bases. Germline V gene lookup returns CDR1 SGHAT and CDR2 FQNNGV. The CDR3 is 17 residues long. The CDR3: CAGSLGNSGGLHETQYF. The CDR3 nucleotides are TGTGCCGGCAGCTTAGGTAATAGCGGGGGCCTACATGAGACCCAGTACTTC.

Details on this clonotype: One end of the junction varies from germline; a read error may be responsible. The chain carries TRBV24-1 and TRBJ2-2; tentatively, D is TRBD1 (6 bases). Germline V gene sequence: CDR1 KGHDR, CDR2 SFDVKD. The CDR3 is 14 amino acids. This CDR3 reads CAISVGGNTGELFF. The CDR3 nucleotides are TGTGCCATCAGTGTAGGGGGTAACACCGGGGAGCTGTTTTTT.

Comments on this clonotype: A read error is likely, as this CDR3 ends without the conserved phenylalanine or tryptophan. The chain has TRBV6-6 and TRBJ1-4; D possibly corresponds to TRBD1 (5 bases). Germline V gene data show CDR1 as MNHNY and CDR2 as SVGAGI (reference sequence). CDR3 size: 13 residues. The DNA of the CDR3 is TGTGACAGCGGCGGGACCTACGAGGAAAAACTGTTTTTG. This gives the protein CDSGGTYEEKLFL.

Of note for this clonotype: Given a much more abundant clone one base away, this may be a read error. The rearrangement uses TRBV20-1 and TRBJ1-1, with unresolved D. The CDR3 covers 15 residues. Per germline, CDR1 DFQATT and CDR2 SNEGSKA (reference sequence). The CDR3 nucleotides read TGCAGTGCTAGAAGGAAGGGAAGGGTGAACACTGAAGTTTTCTTT. Its protein product is CSARRKGRVNTEVFF.

Of note for this clonotype: Germline is not matched at one junction end, which may reflect a read error. J is TRBJ2-5 and V is TRBV20-1; possible D gene TRBD1, 6 bases. Germline CDR1 is DFQATT and CDR2 is SNEGSKA (reference sequence). The length of the CDR3 is 15 residues. The CDR3 spells CSARGPRQDGQTQYF. The CDR3 bases are TGCAGTGCTAGAGGCCCGAGACAGGATGGGCAGACCCAGTATTTC.

On this clonotype: Its ends do not fully match the called genes, so a read error is possible. The chain uses TRBV7-9 and TRBJ2-7; possibly TRBD1 for D (6 bases). Per germline, CDR1 SEHNR and CDR2 FQNEAQ (reference sequence). The CDR3 consists of 12 residues. The CDR3 loop is CAGSPQGYEQYF. Written as DNA, the CDR3 is TGTGCCGGCAGTCCACAGGGTTACGAGCAGTACTTC. The variable domain in full, with the rest retrieved from reference TRBV7-9 and TRBJ2-7, is DTGVSQNPRHKITKRGQNVTFRCDPISEHNRLYWYRQTLGQGPEFLTYFQNEAQLEKSRLLSDRFSAERPKGSFSTLEIQRTEQGDSAMYLCAGSPQGYEQYFGPGTRLTVT.

About this clonotype: Mismatch with germline at one junction end may stem from a read error. The CDR3 region has the DNA TGTGCCAGCGGTCCAACAGGAGATAATTCACACCTCCACTTT. It codes for CASGPTGDNSHLHF. The chain is built from TRBV28 and TRBJ1-6, with D possibly TRBD1 on 5 matching bases. The CDR3 contains 14 residues. Germline V lookup: CDR1 MDHEN, CDR2 SYDVKM.

The chain combines TRBV30 with TRBJ2-1, with 10 bases fitting TRBD2. Per germline, CDR1 GTSNPN and CDR2 SVGIG (reference sequence). The CDR3 length is 15 residues. J gave up 2 bases and V 5 bases, and 6 bases lay outside the gene matches. The CDR3 is CAWALLAGAYNEQFF. The CDR3 nucleotides read TGTGCCTGGGCGCTTCTAGCGGGAGCCTACAATGAGCAGTTCTTC.